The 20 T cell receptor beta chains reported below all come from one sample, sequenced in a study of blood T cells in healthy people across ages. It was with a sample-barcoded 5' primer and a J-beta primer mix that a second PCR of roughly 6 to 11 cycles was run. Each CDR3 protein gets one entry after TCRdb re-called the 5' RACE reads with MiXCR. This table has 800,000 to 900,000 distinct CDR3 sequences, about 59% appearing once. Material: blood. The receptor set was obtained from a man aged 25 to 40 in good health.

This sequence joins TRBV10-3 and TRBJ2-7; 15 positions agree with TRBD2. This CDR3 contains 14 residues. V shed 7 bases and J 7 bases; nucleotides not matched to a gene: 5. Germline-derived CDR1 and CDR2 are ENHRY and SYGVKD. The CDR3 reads CAINGLAGGDEQYF. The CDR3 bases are TGTGCCATCAACGGACTAGCGGGGGGGGATGAGCAGTACTTC.

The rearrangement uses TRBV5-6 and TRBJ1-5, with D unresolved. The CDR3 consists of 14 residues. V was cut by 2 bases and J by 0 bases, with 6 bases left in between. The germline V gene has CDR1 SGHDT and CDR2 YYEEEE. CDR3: CASSFSYSNQPQHF. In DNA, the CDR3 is TGTGCCAGCAGCTTTTCCTATAGCAATCAGCCCCAGCATTTT.

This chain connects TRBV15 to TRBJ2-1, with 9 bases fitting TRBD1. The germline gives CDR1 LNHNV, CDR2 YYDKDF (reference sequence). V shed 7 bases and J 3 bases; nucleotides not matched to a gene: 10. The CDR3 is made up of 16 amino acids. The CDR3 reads CATISDRGLVYNEQFF. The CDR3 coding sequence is TGTGCCACCATTTCGGACAGGGGATTGGTCTACAATGAGCAGTTCTTC.

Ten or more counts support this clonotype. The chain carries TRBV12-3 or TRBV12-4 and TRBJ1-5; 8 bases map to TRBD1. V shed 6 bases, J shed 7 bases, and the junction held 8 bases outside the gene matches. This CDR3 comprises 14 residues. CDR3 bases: TGTGCCAGCAGATTAACAGGGGGGGAGCAGCCCCAGCATTTT. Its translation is CASRLTGGEQPQHF.

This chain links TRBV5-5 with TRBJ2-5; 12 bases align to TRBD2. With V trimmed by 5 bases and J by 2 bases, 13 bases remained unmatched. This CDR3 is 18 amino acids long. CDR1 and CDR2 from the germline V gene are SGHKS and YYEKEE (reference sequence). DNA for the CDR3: TGTGCCAGCAGAACTCCAACTAGCGGGGGGCCCTCACAAGAGACCCAGTACTTC. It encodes CASRTPTSGGPSQETQYF.

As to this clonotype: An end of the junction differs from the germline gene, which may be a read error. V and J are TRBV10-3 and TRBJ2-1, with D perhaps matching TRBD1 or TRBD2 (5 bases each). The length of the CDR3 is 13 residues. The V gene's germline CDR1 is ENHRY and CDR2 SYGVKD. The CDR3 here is CTISGRVGETQFF. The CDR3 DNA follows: TGTACCATCAGTGGACGAGTGGGGGAGACCCAGTTCTTC.

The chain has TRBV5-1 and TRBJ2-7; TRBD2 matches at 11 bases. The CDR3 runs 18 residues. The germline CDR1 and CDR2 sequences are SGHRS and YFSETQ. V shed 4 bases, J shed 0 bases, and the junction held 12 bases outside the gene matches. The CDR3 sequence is CASSPTVAGGISSYEQYF. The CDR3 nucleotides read TGCGCCAGCAGCCCAACTGTAGCGGGGGGGATTAGCTCCTACGAGCAGTACTTC.

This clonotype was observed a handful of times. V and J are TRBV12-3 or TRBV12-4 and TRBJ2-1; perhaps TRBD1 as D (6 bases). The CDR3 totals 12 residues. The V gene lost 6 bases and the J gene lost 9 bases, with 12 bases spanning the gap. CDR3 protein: CASSPGVGEQFF. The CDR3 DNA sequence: TGTGCCAGCAGCCCAGGGGTCGGTGAGCAGTTCTTC.

The CDR3 DNA reads TGTGCCACCCGACAGTCAGATACGCAGTATTTT. Amino acids: CATRQSDTQYF. The V call is TRBV12-3 or TRBV12-4, the J call TRBJ2-3, with a tentative D call TRBD1 (5 bases). The V end was cut by 10 bases, the J end by 4 bases, with 9 bases between. This CDR3 has 11 residues.

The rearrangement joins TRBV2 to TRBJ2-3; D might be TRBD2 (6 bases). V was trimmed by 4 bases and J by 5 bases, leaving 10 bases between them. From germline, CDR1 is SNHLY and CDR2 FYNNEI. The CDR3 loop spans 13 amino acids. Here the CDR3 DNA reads TGTGCCAGCAGTGGGGTGGGGGGAGATACGCAGTATTTT. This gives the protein CASSGVGGDTQYF.

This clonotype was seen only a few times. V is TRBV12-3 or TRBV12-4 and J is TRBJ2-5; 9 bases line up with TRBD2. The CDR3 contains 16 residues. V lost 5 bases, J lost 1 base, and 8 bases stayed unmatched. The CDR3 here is CASSVVSGGLQETQYF. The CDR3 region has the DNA TGTGCCAGCAGTGTCGTTAGCGGGGGACTCCAAGAGACCCAGTACTTC.

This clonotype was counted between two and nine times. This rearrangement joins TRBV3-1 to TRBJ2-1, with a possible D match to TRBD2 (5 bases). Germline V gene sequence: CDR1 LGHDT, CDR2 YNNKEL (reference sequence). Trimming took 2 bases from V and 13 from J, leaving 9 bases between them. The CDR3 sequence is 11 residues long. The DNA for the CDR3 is TGTGCCAGCAGCCAAAGGACGGGACAGTTCTTC. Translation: CASSQRTGQFF.

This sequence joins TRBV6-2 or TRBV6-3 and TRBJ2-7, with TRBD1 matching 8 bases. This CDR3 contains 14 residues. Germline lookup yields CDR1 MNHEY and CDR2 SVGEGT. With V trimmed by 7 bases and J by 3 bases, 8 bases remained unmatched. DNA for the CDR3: TGTGCCAGCACCAAACGGGACAGGTACTACGAGCAGTACTTC. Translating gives CASTKRDRYYEQYF.

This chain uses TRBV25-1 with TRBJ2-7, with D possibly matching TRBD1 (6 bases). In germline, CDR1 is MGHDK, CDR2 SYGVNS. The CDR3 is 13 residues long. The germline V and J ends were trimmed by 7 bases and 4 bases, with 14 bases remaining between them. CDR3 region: CASTRTESYEQYF. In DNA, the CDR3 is TGTGCCAGCACCAGGACAGAATCATACGAGCAGTACTTC.

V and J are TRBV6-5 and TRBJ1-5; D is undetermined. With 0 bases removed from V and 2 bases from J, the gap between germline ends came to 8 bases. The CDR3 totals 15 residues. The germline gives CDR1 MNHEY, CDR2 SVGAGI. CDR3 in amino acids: CASSYSWPGNQPQHF. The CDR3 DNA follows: TGTGCCAGCAGTTACTCGTGGCCGGGCAATCAGCCCCAGCATTTT.

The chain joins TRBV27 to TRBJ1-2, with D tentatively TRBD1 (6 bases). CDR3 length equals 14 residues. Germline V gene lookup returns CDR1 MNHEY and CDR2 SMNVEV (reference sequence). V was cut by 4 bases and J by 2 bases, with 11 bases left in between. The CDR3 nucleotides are TGTGCCAGCAGTTCAGGGGCTAGGAACTATGGCTACACCTTC. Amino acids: CASSSGARNYGYTF.

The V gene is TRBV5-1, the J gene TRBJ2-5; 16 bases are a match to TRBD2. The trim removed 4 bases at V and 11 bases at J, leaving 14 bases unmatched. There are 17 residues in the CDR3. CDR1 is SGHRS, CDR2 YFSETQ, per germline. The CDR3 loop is CASSASGTSGGAHEQYF. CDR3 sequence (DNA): TGCGCCAGCAGCGCATCCGGGACTAGCGGGGGGGCCCATGAGCAGTACTTC.

The CDR3 sequence: CASSLDGFYEQYF. CDR3 bases: TGTGCCAGCAGTCTAGACGGATTCTACGAGCAGTACTTC. The chain employs TRBV12-3 or TRBV12-4 and TRBJ2-7; D gene uncertain. The CDR3 is 13 residues long. The V end lost 5 bases, the J end lost 3 bases, and 11 bases lay between the germline ends.

The CDR3 protein is CASSPTGDRHGQYF. DNA of the CDR3: TGTGCCAGCAGTCCAACAGGGGATAGGCACGGGCAGTACTTC. The rearrangement links TRBV28 to TRBJ2-1, with 7 bases aligning to TRBD1. The closer fit of TRBJ2-7 to the DNA end suggests the J call may be wrong. CDR1 MDHEN and CDR2 SYDVKM come from the germline V gene. This CDR3 has 14 residues.

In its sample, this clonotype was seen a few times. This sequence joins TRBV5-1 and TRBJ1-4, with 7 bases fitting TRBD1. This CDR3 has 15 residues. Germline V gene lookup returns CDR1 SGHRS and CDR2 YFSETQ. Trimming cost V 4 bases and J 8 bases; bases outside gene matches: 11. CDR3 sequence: CASSGGTAKGEKLFF. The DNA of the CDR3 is TGCGCCAGCAGCGGGGGGACAGCGAAGGGAGAAAAACTGTTTTTT.